This T cell receptor (beta chain) comes out of a study of identical twins. All donors were healthy, and all were Caucasian. MiXCR, applied by TCRdb to the 5' RACE reads, yields one record per CDR3 protein. The sample has around 650,000 distinct CDR3 sequences; around 7.4% are singletons. Another study also made use of these data, one on yellow fever vaccine responses in identical twins. That source reports: A vaccine T cell response that seemed partly convergent and partly personalized was reported in twins.

This sequence originates from a woman younger than 30 in good health. The sample taken for sequencing was PBMCs.

For the CDR3, the DNA is TGTGCTAGTGGTTCCGTTCGGGACAGGGAGAATGAGCAGTTCTTC. As protein: CASGSVRDRENEQFF. The rearrangement links TRBV12-5 to TRBJ2-1, with 9 bases aligning to TRBD1. CDR1 and CDR2 (germline): LGHNT, FRNRAP. The length of the CDR3 is 15 residues. The V segment lost 4 bases and the J segment 7 bases; nucleotides outside the gene matches: 8.